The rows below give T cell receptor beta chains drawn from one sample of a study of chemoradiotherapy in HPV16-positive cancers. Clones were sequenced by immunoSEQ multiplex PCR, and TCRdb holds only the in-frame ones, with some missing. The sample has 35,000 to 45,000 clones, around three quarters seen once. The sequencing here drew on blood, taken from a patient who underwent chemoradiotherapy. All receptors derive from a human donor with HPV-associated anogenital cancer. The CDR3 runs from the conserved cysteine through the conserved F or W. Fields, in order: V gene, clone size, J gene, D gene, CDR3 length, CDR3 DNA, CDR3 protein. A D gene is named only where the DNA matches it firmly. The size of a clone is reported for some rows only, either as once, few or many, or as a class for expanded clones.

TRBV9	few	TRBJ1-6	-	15	TGTGCCAGCAGCCTGAGGGCCCTAGGAGATTCACCCCTCCACTTT	CASSLRALGDSPLHF
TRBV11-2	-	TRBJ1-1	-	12	TGTGCCAGCAGCCCCCAAAACACTGAAGCTTTCTTT	CASSPQNTEAFF
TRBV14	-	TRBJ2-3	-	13	TGTGCCAGCAAATCCTTTGGCACAGATACGCAGTATTTT	CASKSFGTDTQYF
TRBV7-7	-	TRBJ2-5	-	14	TGTGCCAGCAGCTCCGGCCCGGGTGAAGAGACCCAGTACTTC	CASSSGPGEETQYF
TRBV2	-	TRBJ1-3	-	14	TGTGCCAGCATGACAGGAATCTCTGGAAACACCATATATTTT	CASMTGISGNTIYF
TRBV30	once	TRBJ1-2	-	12	TGTGCCTGGAGTGGACAGCTAAGCGGCTACACCTTC	CAWSGQLSGYTF
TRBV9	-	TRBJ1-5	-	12	TGTGCCAGCGGAAAGGTGGGGGAGCCCCAGCATTTT	CASGKVGEPQHF
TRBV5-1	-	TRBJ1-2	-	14	TGCGCCAGCACCCTCGCAGCCCCAAACTATGGCTACACCTTC	CASTLAAPNYGYTF
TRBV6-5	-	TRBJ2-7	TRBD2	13	TGTGCCAGTGGACTAGCGGGGGGAAACGAGCAGTACTTC	CASGLAGGNEQYF
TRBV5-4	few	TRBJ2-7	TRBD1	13	TGTGCCAGCAGCGAACGGGACAGCTACGAGCAGTACTTC	CASSERDSYEQYF
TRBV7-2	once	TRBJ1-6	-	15	TGTGCCAGCAGCGGGGGAAGCTCCTATAATTCACCCCTCCACTTT	CASSGGSSYNSPLHF
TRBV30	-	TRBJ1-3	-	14	TGTGCCTGGACTTTGCGGGGGGTCGGAAACACCATATATTTT	CAWTLRGVGNTIYF
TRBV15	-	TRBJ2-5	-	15	TGTGCCACCAGCTCCGGGACACCCCACGCGGAGACCCAGTACTTC	CATSSGTPHAETQYF
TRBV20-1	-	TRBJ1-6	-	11	TGCAGTGCTAGAGAGGATTCACCCCTCCACTTT	CSAREDSPLHF
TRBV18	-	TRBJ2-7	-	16	TGTGCCAGCTCACCAGGGAGCAGGACATTTCCCTACGAGCAGTACTTC	CASSPGSRTFPYEQYF
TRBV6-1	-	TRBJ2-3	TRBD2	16	TGTGCCAGCAGTGCGCTTGTAGCGGGGGGGGCCCCTACGCAGTATTTT	CASSALVAGGAPTQYF
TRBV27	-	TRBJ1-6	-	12	TGTGCCAGCAGTTTGTATAATTCACCCCTCCACTTT	CASSLYNSPLHF
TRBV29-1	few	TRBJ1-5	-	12	TGCAGCGTTGGAGCGAGGGATCAGCCCCAGCATTTT	CSVGARDQPQHF
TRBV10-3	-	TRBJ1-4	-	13	TGTGCCATCAACCGACAGCAGGGAGAAAAACTGTTTTTT	CAINRQQGEKLFF
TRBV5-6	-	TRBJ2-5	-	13	TGTGCCAGCAGCTTGAGGGTAGGGGAGACCCAGTACTTC	CASSLRVGETQYF
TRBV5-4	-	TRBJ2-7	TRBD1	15	TGTGCCAGCAGCGGCACCGGGACAGGGGACCACGAGCAGTACTTC	CASSGTGTGDHEQYF
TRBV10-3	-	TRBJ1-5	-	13	TGTGCCATCATGAGGGACAACAATCAGCCCCAGCATTTT	CAIMRDNNQPQHF
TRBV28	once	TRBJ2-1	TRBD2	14	TGTGCCAGTACTGTCGGGGGGGTATACAATGAGCAGTTCTTC	CASTVGGVYNEQFF
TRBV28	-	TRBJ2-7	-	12	TGTGCCAGCAGTTTCGGCTGGGGCGAGCAGTACTTC	CASSFGWGEQYF
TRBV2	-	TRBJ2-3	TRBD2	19	TGTGCCAGCAGTAGGATGGGGCGGGGGGGGTTTATTAGCACAGATACGCAGTATTTT	CASSRMGRGGFISTDTQYF
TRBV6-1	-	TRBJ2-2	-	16	TGTGCCAGCAGTGAGGGGGACACACGACTAGCCGGGGAGCTGTTTTTT	CASSEGDTRLAGELFF
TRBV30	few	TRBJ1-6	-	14	TGTGCCTGGAGTCACGGGGCAGACAATTCACCCCTCCACTTT	CAWSHGADNSPLHF
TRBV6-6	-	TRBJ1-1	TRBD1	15	TGTGCCAGCAGAGGGACAGGGGGCCGTTGGACTGAAGCTTTCTTT	CASRGTGGRWTEAFF
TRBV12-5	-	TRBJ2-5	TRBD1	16	TGTGCTAGTGGACGAGAAGACCCGGGACAGGGCGAGACCCAGTACTTC	CASGREDPGQGETQYF
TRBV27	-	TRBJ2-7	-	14	TGTGCCAGCAGTTCGACAGTGAATCGCTACGAGCAGTACTTC	CASSSTVNRYEQYF
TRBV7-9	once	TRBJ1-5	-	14	TGTGCCAGCAGCTTGAACTCCGGGAATCAGCCCCAGCATTTT	CASSLNSGNQPQHF
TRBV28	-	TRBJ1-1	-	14	TGTGCCAGCACCCAAAGCCTCCAGGGACTGGGAGCTTTCTTT	CASTQSLQGLGAFF
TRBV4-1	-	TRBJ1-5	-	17	TGCGCCAGCAGCCAAGGGGAGAGGGAACCTAGCAATCAGCCCCAGCATTTT	CASSQGEREPSNQPQHF
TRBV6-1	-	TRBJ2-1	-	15	TGTGCCAGCAGAGGGAGTCGGACGGGTTACAATGAGCAGTTCTTC	CASRGSRTGYNEQFF
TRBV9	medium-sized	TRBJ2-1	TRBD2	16	TGTGCCAGCAGCGTAGTTCTGGGCGGGGGGGGAAATGAGCAGTTCTTC	CASSVVLGGGGNEQFF
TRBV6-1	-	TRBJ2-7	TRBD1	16	TGTGCCAGCAGTGCCGCCCCCGGGGACAGGGGATCCCTGCAGTACTTC	CASSAAPGDRGSLQYF
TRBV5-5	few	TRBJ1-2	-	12	TGTGCCAGCAACCAACCGTCGGCGGGCTACACCTTC	CASNQPSAGYTF
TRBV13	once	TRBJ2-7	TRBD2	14	TGTGCCAGCAGCTTGCTAGCGGGGGAATACGAGCAGTACTTC	CASSLLAGEYEQYF
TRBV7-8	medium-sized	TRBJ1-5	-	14	TGTGCCAGCAGCCCCATGGACATCGGTCAGCCCCAGCATTTT	CASSPMDIGQPQHF
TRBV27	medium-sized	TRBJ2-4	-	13	TGTGCCAGCAGTCTCTCGATCAAAAACATTCAGTACTTC	CASSLSIKNIQYF
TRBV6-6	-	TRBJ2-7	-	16	TGTGCCAGCAGTACCGCCACAGGGGGGGAGTACTACGAGCAGTACTTC	CASSTATGGEYYEQYF
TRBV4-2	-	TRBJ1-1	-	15	TGTGCCAGCACCAAAGATGGGGGTGCGAGCACTGAAGCTTTCTTT	CASTKDGGASTEAFF
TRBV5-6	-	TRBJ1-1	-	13	TGTGCCAGCAGCTTGTGGCGGGGAACTGAAGCTTTCTTT	CASSLWRGTEAFF
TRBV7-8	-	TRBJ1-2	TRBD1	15	TGTGCCAGCAGCCCGCGGGACAGGGCTAACTATGGCTACACCTTC	CASSPRDRANYGYTF